One and the same sample provided the 18 T cell receptor beta chains below, sequenced in a study of control samples from healthy donors and cancer patients. Clones were sequenced by immunoSEQ multiplex PCR, and TCRdb holds only the in-frame ones, with some missing. The repertoire consists of some 140,000 clones, with roughly 94% occurring once and the leading ten covering 12% to 15%. The sequencing sample was made of PBMCs. The receptors come from a man in his sixties with colorectal cancer.

This clone has just one count. The chain links TRBV2 to TRBJ1-2; D possibly corresponds to TRBD1 (5 bases). V shed 8 bases and J shed 5 bases, with 9 bases lying between them. Germline assignment: CDR1 SNHLY and CDR2 FYNNEI. The length of the CDR3 is 11 residues. The CDR3 DNA reads TGTGCCAGCGGGGGGGGATATGGCTACACCTTC. Amino acid sequence: CASGGGYGYTF.

The J gene is TRBJ1-4, the V gene TRBV19; D remains unclear. Germline V lookup: CDR1 LNHDA, CDR2 SQIVND (reference sequence). This CDR3 spans 14 amino acids. V was trimmed by 2 bases and J by 5 bases, leaving 9 bases between them. Here the CDR3 reads CASSIRRSNEKLFF. CDR3 DNA sequence: TGTGCCAGTAGTATAAGGCGGTCAAATGAAAAACTGTTTTTT.

This chain uses TRBV4-1 with TRBJ1-3; 7 positions agree with TRBD1. Germline V CDR1 and CDR2: MGHRA, YSYEKL. This CDR3 contains 15 residues. With 4 bases clipped from V and 1 base from J, the junction kept 4 bases outside the gene matches. The CDR3 nucleotides read TGCGCCAGCAGCCCTGACAGGGCATCTGGAAACACCATATATTTT. This codes for CASSPDRASGNTIYF.

V and J are TRBV18 and TRBJ2-1; TRBD1 matches at 7 bases. Germline V gene sequence: CDR1 KGHSH, CDR2 LQKENI. This CDR3 is built from 14 residues. The V gene end was trimmed by 7 bases and the J gene end by 6 bases; junction bases not matched to a gene: 9. As DNA, the CDR3 is TGTGCCAGCTTTACCGGGACAGCCCCCAATGAGCAGTTCTTC. This translates into CASFTGTAPNEQFF.

The gene calls are TRBV7-2 and TRBJ2-2; D is possibly TRBD2 (6 bases). In germline, CDR1 is SGHTA, CDR2 FQGNSA. The ends were cut back, 6 bases at V and 1 base at J, with 9 bases in the middle. This CDR3 spans 14 amino acids. The CDR3 DNA sequence: TGTGCCAGCAGTACGGGACTGAACACCGGGGAGCTGTTTTTT. This translates into CASSTGLNTGELFF.

The chain couples TRBV11-3 to TRBJ2-5, with 8 bases fitting TRBD2. The V segment lost 5 bases and the J segment 5 bases; nucleotides outside the gene matches: 4. This CDR3 region has 13 residues. Germline CDR1 SGHNT, CDR2 YENEEA. The CDR3 nucleotides are TGTGCCAGCAGCCGGGGGGGCCGGGAGACCCAGTACTTC. Translated, it gives CASSRGGRETQYF. Looking up the rest from reference TRBV11-3 and TRBJ2-5 gives the full variable domain: EAGVVQSPRYKIIEKKQPVAFWCNPISGHNTLYWYLQNLGQGPELLIRYENEEAVDDSQLPKDRFSAERLKGVDSTLKIQPAELGDSAVYLCASSRGGRETQYFGPGTRLLVL.

The rearrangement uses TRBV11-2 and TRBJ2-5; 8 nucleotides align to TRBD2. The CDR3 spans 17 residues. Germline V gives CDR1 SGHAT, CDR2 FQNNGV. V shed 0 bases and J 2 bases; nucleotides not matched to a gene: 8. The CDR3 spells CASSLDLTASGQETQYF. In DNA form, the CDR3 reads TGTGCCAGCAGCTTAGATCTGACGGCTAGCGGGCAAGAGACCCAGTACTTC.

The chain is built from TRBV12-1 and TRBJ2-5; the D call of TRBD2 is as the table states it, not checked on the DNA. TRBV12-1 corresponds to a pseudogene. This CDR3 region has 15 residues. The DNA of the CDR3 is TGTGCCAGCAGCCTACTTAGCGGGGTTCCAGAGACCCAGTACTTC. Its translation: CASSLLSGVPETQYF.

The chain couples TRBV19 to TRBJ2-2, with D maybe TRBD2 (6 bases). CDR3 size: 16 residues. Trimming took off 7 bases at V and 3 bases at J, with 18 bases between the two ends. Germline CDR1 LNHDA, CDR2 SQIVND (reference sequence). This chain's CDR3 is CASITSGVADTGELFF. The CDR3, as DNA: TGTGCCAGTATTACTTCGGGGGTGGCGGACACCGGGGAGCTGTTTTTT.

This chain connects TRBV3-1 (or the pseudogene TRBV3-2) to TRBJ1-6; 9 nucleotides line up with TRBD1. There are 16 residues in the CDR3. After removal of 0 bases from V and 8 bases from J, the junction contained 5 bases not matched to a gene. Germline loops: CDR1 LGHDT, CDR2 YNNKEL (reference sequence). The CDR3 bases are TGTGCCAGCAGCCAAGATAACGGACAGGGGTATTCACCCCTCCACTTT. Translating it yields CASSQDNGQGYSPLHF.

The V call is TRBV7-9, the J call TRBJ2-1, with D possibly called TRBD1 or TRBD2 (5 bases each). V lost 4 bases to trimming and J lost 10 bases, with 20 bases between them. This CDR3 is built from 15 residues. Germline V CDR1 and CDR2: SEHNR, FQNEAQ (reference sequence). The CDR3: CASSSPGTRRSEQFF. DNA for the CDR3: TGTGCCAGCAGCTCCCCTGGGACCCGGCGCAGCGAGCAGTTCTTC.

The gene calls are TRBV9 and TRBJ2-7; a possible D gene is TRBD1 (6 bases). V lost 3 bases and J lost 4, with 11 bases in between. Germline CDR1 is SGDLS and CDR2 is YYNGEE. The CDR3 has 13 amino acids. The CDR3 spells CASSDGTTYEQYF. The CDR3 bases are TGTGCCAGCAGCGACGGGACAACGTACGAGCAGTACTTC. The full variable domain, its missing parts supplied by reference TRBV9 and TRBJ2-7, is DSGVTQTPKHLITATGQRVTLRCSPRSGDLSVYWYQQSLDQGLQFLIQYYNGEERAKGNILERFSAQQFPDLHSELNLSSLELGDSALYFCASSDGTTYEQYFGPGTRLTVT.

As to this clone: Its ends do not fully match the called genes, so a read error is possible. This sequence joins TRBV29-1 and TRBJ1-2; D gene unclear. This CDR3 is 16 amino acids long. Germline assignment: CDR1 SQVTM and CDR2 ANQGSEA. For the CDR3, the DNA is TGCAGCGTTGAAGACCCCTTCCGGGGTAATAACGATGGCTACACCTTC. Amino acids: CSVEDPFRGNNDGYTF.

The CDR3 reads CASSEAAFPEQYF. The CDR3 DNA is TGTGCCAGCAGTGAAGCGGCGTTTCCCGAGCAGTACTTC. The chain uses TRBV2 and TRBJ2-7; D is undetermined. The length of the CDR3 is 13 residues. V was shortened by 0 bases and J by 6 bases, with 9 bases between the two germline ends. In germline, CDR1 is SNHLY, CDR2 FYNNEI.

This clone was seen once. V and J are TRBV2 and TRBJ2-7, with a tentative D call TRBD2 (6 bases). The CDR3 length is 14 residues. The V and J ends lost 5 bases and 1 base respectively, with 12 bases between them. CDR1 and CDR2 (germline): SNHLY, FYNNEI. As DNA, the CDR3 is TGTGCCAGCAGTTTGCAGGCGGGATCCTACGAGCAGTACTTC. Protein: CASSLQAGSYEQYF.

The chain employs TRBV28 and TRBJ2-3; D is possibly TRBD1 (6 bases). Trimming shortened V by 6 bases and J by 0 bases, and 13 bases separated the two germline ends. The CDR3 runs to 15 residues. Germline V gives CDR1 MDHEN, CDR2 SYDVKM. The CDR3: CASSLIGQSTDTQYF. The CDR3 nucleotides are TGTGCCAGCAGCCTTATCGGACAGAGCACAGATACGCAGTATTTT.

V usage is TRBV19 and J usage is TRBJ2-7; a weak D match, TRBD1 (5 bases). The CDR3 has 14 residues. Germline CDR1 LNHDA, CDR2 SQIVND (reference sequence). V dropped 4 bases and J dropped 0 bases, with 10 bases sitting between them. CDR3 residues: CASSRGPNSYEQYF. The CDR3 bases are TGTGCCAGTAGTAGGGGCCCTAACTCCTACGAGCAGTACTTC.

This clone was detected only once. V gene TRBV18 combines with J gene TRBJ2-7; 7 bases align to TRBD1. This CDR3 has 14 amino acids. The junction had 4 bases not matched to a gene; V was cut back by 5 bases and J by 0 bases. CDR1 and CDR2 (germline): KGHSH, LQKENI. In DNA form, the CDR3 reads TGTGCCAGCTCAGCCGACAGGGACTCCTACGAGCAGTACTTC. This gives the protein CASSADRDSYEQYF.